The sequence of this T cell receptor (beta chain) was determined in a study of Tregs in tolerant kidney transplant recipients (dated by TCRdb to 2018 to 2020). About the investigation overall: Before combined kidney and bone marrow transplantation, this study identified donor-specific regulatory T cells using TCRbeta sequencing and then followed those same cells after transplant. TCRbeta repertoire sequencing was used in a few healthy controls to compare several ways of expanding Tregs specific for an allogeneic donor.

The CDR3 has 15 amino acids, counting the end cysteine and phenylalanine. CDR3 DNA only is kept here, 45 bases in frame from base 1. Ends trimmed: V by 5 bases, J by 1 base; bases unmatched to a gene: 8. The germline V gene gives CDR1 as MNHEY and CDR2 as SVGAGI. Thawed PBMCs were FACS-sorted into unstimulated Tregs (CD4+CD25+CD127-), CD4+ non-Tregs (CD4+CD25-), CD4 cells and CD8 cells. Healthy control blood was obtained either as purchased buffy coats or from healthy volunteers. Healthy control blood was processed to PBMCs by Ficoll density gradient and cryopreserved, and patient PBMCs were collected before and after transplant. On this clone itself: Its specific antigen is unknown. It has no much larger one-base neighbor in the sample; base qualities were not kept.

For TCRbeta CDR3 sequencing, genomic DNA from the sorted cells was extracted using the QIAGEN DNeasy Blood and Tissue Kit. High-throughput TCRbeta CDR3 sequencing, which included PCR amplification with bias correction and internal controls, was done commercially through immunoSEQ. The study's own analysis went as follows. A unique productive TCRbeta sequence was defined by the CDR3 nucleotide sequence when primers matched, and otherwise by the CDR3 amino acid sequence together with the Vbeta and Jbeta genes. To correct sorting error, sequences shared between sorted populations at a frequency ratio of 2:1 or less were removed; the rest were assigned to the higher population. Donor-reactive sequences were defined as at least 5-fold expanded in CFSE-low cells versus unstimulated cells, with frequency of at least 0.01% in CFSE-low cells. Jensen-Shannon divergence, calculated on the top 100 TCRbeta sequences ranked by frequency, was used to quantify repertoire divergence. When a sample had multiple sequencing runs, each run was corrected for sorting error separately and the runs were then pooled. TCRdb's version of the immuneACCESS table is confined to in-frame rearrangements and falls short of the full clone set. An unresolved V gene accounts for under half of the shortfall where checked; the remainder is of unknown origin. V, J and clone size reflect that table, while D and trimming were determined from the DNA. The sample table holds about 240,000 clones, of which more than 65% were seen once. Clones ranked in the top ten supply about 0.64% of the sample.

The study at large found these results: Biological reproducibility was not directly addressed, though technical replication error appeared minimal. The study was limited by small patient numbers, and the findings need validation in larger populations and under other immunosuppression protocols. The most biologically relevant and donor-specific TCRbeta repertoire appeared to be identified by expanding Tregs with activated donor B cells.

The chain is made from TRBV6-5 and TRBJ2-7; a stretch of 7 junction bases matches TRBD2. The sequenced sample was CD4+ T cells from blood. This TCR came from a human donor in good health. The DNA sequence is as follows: TGTGCCAGCAGTAGGCTCGGTAGCGGGTCCTACGAGCAGTACTTC. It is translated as CASSRLGSGSYEQYF.